The rows below give T cell receptor beta chains drawn from one sample of a study of blood T cell repertoires in COVID-19. The assay was immunoSEQ multiplex PCR, and TCRdb's table has in-frame clones only and misses some. Of approximately 97,000 clones in the sample, about 85% are singletons; the top ten hold around 4.5%. Material for sequencing was peripheral blood. The receptors shown here come from a man aged 60 to 69 with acute or convalescent COVID-19. CDR3s include the opening cysteine and the closing phenylalanine or tryptophan. The D gene is left open where the match is weak. Where a row states a size, it is once, few, many or the class of an expanded clone; other rows omit it.

J: TRBJ2-7; V: TRBV2; size: -; D: TRBD2; CDR3: CASSGSSGSFSEQYF; DNA: TGTGCCAGCAGTGGAAGTAGCGGGAGTTTTTCCGAGCAGTACTTC
J: TRBJ2-7; V: TRBV7-2; size: -; D: -; CDR3: CASSLRDSSYEQYF; DNA: TGTGCCAGCAGCTTAAGGGACTCATCCTACGAGCAGTACTTC
J: TRBJ1-1; V: TRBV7-9; size: -; D: TRBD1; CDR3: CASSRDSGIMNTEAFF; DNA: TGTGCCAGCAGCCGGGACAGTGGGATAATGAACACTGAAGCTTTCTTT
J: TRBJ2-1; V: TRBV9; size: -; D: -; CDR3: CASSVGAGSSYNEQFF; DNA: TGTGCCAGCAGCGTAGGTGCGGGATCCTCCTACAATGAGCAGTTCTTC
J: TRBJ2-5; V: TRBV6-5; size: -; D: -; CDR3: CASSYYGRGYQETQYF; DNA: TGTGCCAGCAGTTACTATGGCAGGGGCTACCAAGAGACCCAGTACTTC
J: TRBJ1-1; V: TRBV19; size: -; D: TRBD1; CDR3: CASSQNRGATSEAFF; DNA: TGTGCCAGTAGTCAGAACAGGGGAGCTACTTCTGAAGCTTTCTTT
J: TRBJ2-7; V: TRBV30; size: -; D: TRBD1; CDR3: CAWRATGGSFHEQYF; DNA: TGTGCCTGGAGAGCCACAGGGGGCTCCTTCCACGAGCAGTACTTC
J: TRBJ2-3; V: TRBV3-1/TRBV3-2; size: once; D: TRBD2; CDR3: CASSGSGIPTDTQYF; DNA: TGTGCCAGCAGTGGAAGCGGGATCCCCACAGATACGCAGTATTTT
J: TRBJ1-2; V: TRBV11-3; size: few; D: -; CDR3: CASSFIGGGYTF; DNA: TGTGCCAGCAGTTTTATAGGGGGAGGCTACACCTTC
J: TRBJ2-7; V: TRBV14; size: once; D: TRBD2; CDR3: CASSLPWGSGRYEQYF; DNA: TGTGCCAGCAGCCTCCCCTGGGGTAGCGGGAGGTACGAGCAGTACTTC
J: TRBJ2-1; V: TRBV5-6; size: -; D: TRBD1; CDR3: CASSPVPGQVRNEQFF; DNA: TGTGCCAGCAGCCCGGTCCCGGGACAGGTTAGGAATGAGCAGTTCTTC
J: TRBJ2-7; V: TRBV19; size: -; D: -; CDR3: CASSIMTSYEQYF; DNA: TGTGCCAGTAGTATAATGACTAGTTACGAGCAGTACTTC
J: TRBJ2-3; V: TRBV7-2; size: once; D: TRBD1; CDR3: CASSLGPGGPTDTQYF; DNA: TGTGCCAGCAGCTTAGGACCAGGGGGCCCCACAGATACGCAGTATTTT
J: TRBJ2-3; V: TRBV30; size: once; D: -; CDR3: CAWSVGLRDTQYF; DNA: TGTGCCTGGAGTGTCGGGTTGCGGGATACGCAGTATTTT
J: TRBJ2-7; V: TRBV19; size: -; D: -; CDR3: CASSLGQGGYEQYF; DNA: TGTGCCAGTAGTCTAGGGCAGGGGGGATACGAGCAGTACTTC
J: TRBJ2-1; V: TRBV19; size: -; D: TRBD2; CDR3: CASMRTSGSYNEQFF; DNA: TGTGCCAGTATGCGGACTAGCGGGAGTTACAATGAGCAGTTCTTC
J: TRBJ1-2; V: TRBV28; size: -; D: -; CDR3: CARGTGYGYTF; DNA: TGTGCCAGGGGTACAGGTTATGGCTACACCTTC
J: TRBJ2-4; V: TRBV27; size: -; D: -; CDR3: CASSLMTGEHIQYF; DNA: TGTGCCAGCAGTTTGATGACAGGTGAACACATTCAGTACTTC
J: TRBJ2-7; V: TRBV9; size: -; D: TRBD1; CDR3: CASSVEAGGHEQYF; DNA: TGTGCCAGCAGCGTAGAGGCAGGGGGACACGAGCAGTACTTC
J: TRBJ2-3; V: TRBV7-2; size: few; D: -; CDR3: CASSLGPGRGTDTQYF; DNA: TGTGCCAGCAGCTTAGGACCTGGCAGGGGCACAGATACGCAGTATTTT
J: TRBJ2-7; V: TRBV14; size: few; D: TRBD1; CDR3: CASRQGTPYEQYF; DNA: TGTGCCAGCAGACAGGGGACCCCCTACGAGCAGTACTTC
J: TRBJ1-2; V: TRBV4-1; size: -; D: TRBD1; CDR3: CASSQALKVTGLYYGYTF; DNA: TGCGCCAGCAGCCAAGCGCTGAAAGTGACAGGGCTTTACTATGGCTACACCTTC
J: TRBJ1-2; V: TRBV6-5; size: -; D: TRBD1; CDR3: CASRTRQGGGYTF; DNA: TGTGCCAGCAGGACTAGACAGGGAGGTGGCTACACCTTC